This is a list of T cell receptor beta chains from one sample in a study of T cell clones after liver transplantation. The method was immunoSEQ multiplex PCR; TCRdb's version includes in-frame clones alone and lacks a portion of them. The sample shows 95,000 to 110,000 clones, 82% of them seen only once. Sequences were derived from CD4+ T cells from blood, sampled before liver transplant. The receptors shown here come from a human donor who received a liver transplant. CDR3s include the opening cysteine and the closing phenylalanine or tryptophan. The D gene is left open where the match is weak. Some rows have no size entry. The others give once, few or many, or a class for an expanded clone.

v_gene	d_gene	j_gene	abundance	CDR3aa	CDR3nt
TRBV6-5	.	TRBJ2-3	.	CASSSRTDTQYF	TGTGCCAGCAGTTCCCGCACAGATACGCAGTATTTT
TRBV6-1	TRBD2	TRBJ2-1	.	CASSEVQRGSYNEQFF	TGTGCCAGCAGTGAAGTCCAGCGGGGGAGCTACAATGAGCAGTTCTTC
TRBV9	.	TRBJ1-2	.	CASSVGGGYTF	TGTGCCAGCAGCGTCGGGGGCGGCTACACCTTC
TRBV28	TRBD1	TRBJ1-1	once	CASRGTGSNTEAFF	TGTGCCAGCAGGGGGACAGGATCGAACACTGAAGCTTTCTTT
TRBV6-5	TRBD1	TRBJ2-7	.	CASSRQGYEQYF	TGTGCCAGCAGTAGACAGGGTTACGAGCAGTACTTC
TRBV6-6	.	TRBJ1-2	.	CASSPAGDSYGYTF	TGTGCCAGCAGCCCCGCAGGGGATTCCTATGGCTACACCTTC
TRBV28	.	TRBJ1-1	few	CASSLPTDTEAFF	TGTGCCAGCAGTTTACCTACCGACACTGAAGCTTTCTTT
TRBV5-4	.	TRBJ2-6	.	CASSLRGANVLTF	TGTGCCAGCAGCTTGCGAGGGGCCAACGTCCTGACTTTC
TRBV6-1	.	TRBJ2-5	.	CASSESGTQYF	TGTGCCAGCAGTGAATCGGGGACCCAGTACTTC
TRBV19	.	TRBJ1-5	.	CASSRGQPQHF	TGTGCCAGTTCTAGGGGGCAGCCCCAGCATTTT
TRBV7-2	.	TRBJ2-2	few	CASSQTPVGVRAGELFF	TGTGCCAGCAGCCAAACCCCGGTAGGGGTTCGTGCCGGGGAGCTGTTTTTT
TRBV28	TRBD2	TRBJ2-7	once	CASSPPGTSVYEQYF	TGTGCCAGCAGTCCCCCCGGGACTAGCGTCTACGAGCAGTACTTC
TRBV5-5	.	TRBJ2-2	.	CASSLVDTTTGELFF	TGTGCCAGCAGCTTGGTGGACACGACCACCGGGGAGCTGTTTTTT
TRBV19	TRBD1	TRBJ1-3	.	CARDGDRGPGNTIYF	TGTGCCAGAGACGGAGACAGGGGGCCTGGAAACACCATATATTTT
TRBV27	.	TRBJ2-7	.	CASAPAPSYEQYF	TGTGCCAGCGCCCCGGCGCCTTCCTACGAGCAGTACTTC
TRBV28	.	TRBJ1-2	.	CASSLLGGGYTF	TGTGCCAGCAGTTTGCTCGGAGGGGGCTACACCTTC
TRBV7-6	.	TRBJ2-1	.	CASSLATGNRPLSSNNEQFF	TGTGCCAGCAGCTTAGCGACGGGAAACAGGCCCTTGAGTTCGAACAATGAGCAGTTCTTC
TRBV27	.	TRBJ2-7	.	CASSGGGGGRYEQYF	TGTGCCAGCAGTGGGGGAGGGGGCGGTAGATACGAGCAGTACTTC
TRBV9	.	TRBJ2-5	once	CASSGFSGTRSQETQYF	TGTGCCAGCAGCGGTTTCTCGGGGACTCGATCTCAAGAGACCCAGTACTTC
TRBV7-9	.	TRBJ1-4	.	CASSFEWGVGEKLFF	TGTGCCAGCAGCTTCGAATGGGGGGTCGGTGAAAAACTGTTTTTT
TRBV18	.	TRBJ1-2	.	CASSPAGDFGYTF	TGTGCCAGCTCACCTGCAGGGGACTTTGGCTACACCTTC
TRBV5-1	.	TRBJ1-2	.	CASSLDPGNRGYTF	TGCGCCAGCAGCTTGGATCCCGGGAATCGCGGCTACACCTTC
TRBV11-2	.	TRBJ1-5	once	CAGSGEPQHF	TGCGCCGGGTCGGGGGAGCCCCAGCATTTT
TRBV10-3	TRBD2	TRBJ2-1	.	CAISESSSGRGSYNEQFF	TGTGCCATCAGTGAGTCCAGTAGCGGGAGGGGTTCCTACAATGAGCAGTTCTTC
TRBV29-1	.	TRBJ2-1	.	CSVASGNNEQFF	TGCAGCGTTGCGTCAGGAAACAATGAGCAGTTCTTC
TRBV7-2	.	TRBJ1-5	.	CASSPRGGRNQPQHF	TGTGCCAGCAGCCCCCGGGGGGGGCGCAATCAGCCCCAGCATTTT
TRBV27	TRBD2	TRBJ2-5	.	CASRGLAGGETQYF	TGTGCCAGCAGGGGACTAGCGGGTGGTGAGACCCAGTACTTC
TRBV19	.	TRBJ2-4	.	CASRGQATDIQYF	TGTGCCAGCAGAGGGCAGGCGACGGATATTCAGTACTTC
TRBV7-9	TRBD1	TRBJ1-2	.	CASSLWTGEKYGYTF	TGTGCCAGCAGCTTATGGACAGGGGAAAAGTATGGCTACACCTTC